These 10 T cell receptor beta chains were all obtained from the same sample, sequenced in a study of T cells in Graves' hyperthyroidism and ophthalmopathy. There were TCR beta CDR3 regions amplified from RNA transcripts. The HTBI primer set served for first-round RT-PCR of the TCR CDR3. TCRdb re-called the multiplex PCR reads through MiXCR, storing one row per CDR3 protein. The table includes approximately 400,000 distinct CDR3 sequences, roughly 15% detected once. The specimen sequenced was blood. These receptors all come from a woman in her twenties or thirties with Graves' ophthalmopathy.

This clonotype was seen repeatedly, ten times or more. The J gene is TRBJ1-2, the V gene TRBV20-1; 7 bases align to TRBD1. V dropped 6 bases and J dropped 4; count of bases not matched to a gene: 8. Germline V lookup: CDR1 DFQATT, CDR2 SNEGSKA (reference sequence). The CDR3 loop spans 13 amino acids. CDR3 DNA: TGCAGTGCGCAGGCCGGGACAGTCTATGGCTACACCTTC. Protein: CSAQAGTVYGYTF.

This clonotype has ten or more counts. The CDR3 coding sequence is TGTGCCACCAGCAGAGTGGGTTACGAGCAGTACTTC. Its translation: CATSRVGYEQYF. The chain joins TRBV15 to TRBJ2-7; unclear D gene. V was clipped by 1 base and J by 4 bases, with 5 bases between them. Germline V lookup: CDR1 LNHNV, CDR2 YYDKDF (reference sequence). This CDR3 region has 12 residues.

This clonotype has ten or more counts. The chain is built from TRBV13 and TRBJ1-2, with D possibly being TRBD1 (5 bases). The V gene's germline CDR1 is PRHDT and CDR2 FYEKMQ (reference sequence). This CDR3 is built from 14 residues. Trimming removed 5 bases from V and 5 bases from J, with 15 bases in between. CDR3 nucleotide sequence: TGTGCCAGCAGCGGCGGGACGGGAGTTTATGGCTACACCTTC. Amino acids: CASSGGTGVYGYTF.

The V gene is TRBV9, the J gene TRBJ1-1, with D unresolved. Per the germline V gene, CDR1 is SGDLS and CDR2 is YYNGEE. This CDR3 is 14 amino acids long. The V gene lost 0 bases and the J gene lost 5 bases, with 11 bases spanning the gap. CDR3 in DNA: TGTGCCAGCAGCGTAGTGGGTTCGTGGACTGAAGCTTTCTTT. Translation: CASSVVGSWTEAFF.

This clonotype was counted many times. The chain couples TRBV9 to TRBJ2-7; D perhaps matches TRBD2 (6 bases). This CDR3 comprises 14 residues. The ends were cut back, 0 bases at V and 6 bases at J, with 13 bases in the middle. The germline V gene encodes CDR1 SGDLS and CDR2 YYNGEE. The DNA for the CDR3 is TGTGCCAGCAGCGTAGGGTCTTTGGGGGGCGAGCAGTACTTC. As protein: CASSVGSLGGEQYF. The whole variable domain, filled in from reference TRBV9 and TRBJ2-7, reads DSGVTQTPKHLITATGQRVTLRCSPRSGDLSVYWYQQSLDQGLQFLIQYYNGEERAKGNILERFSAQQFPDLHSELNLSSLELGDSALYFCASSVGSLGGEQYFGPGTRLTVT.

This clonotype was observed many times. The chain combines TRBV6-1 with TRBJ2-5; 9 positions match TRBD2. Germline trimming cut 1 base from V and 7 bases from J; bases unmatched to any gene: 7. Germline CDR1 and CDR2: MNHNS and SASEGT. The CDR3 loop spans 15 amino acids. The CDR3: CASSEGASGMGTQYF. Here the CDR3 DNA reads TGTGCCAGCAGTGAAGGGGCTAGCGGGATGGGGACCCAGTACTTC.

Only one count was recorded for this clonotype. The gene calls are TRBV3-1 and TRBJ2-5, with D possibly TRBD1 on 6 matching bases. Germline values: CDR1 LGHDT, CDR2 YNNKEL (reference sequence). This CDR3 is 15 amino acids long. Trimming cost V 0 bases and J 9 bases, with 17 bases left between them. The CDR3 coding sequence is TGTGCCAGCAGCCAAGACGCCCAAGGGGGTCGGGCCCAGTACTTC. Residues: CASSQDAQGGRAQYF.

This clonotype was seen a few times. The V and J genes are TRBV20-1 and TRBJ1-3, with 8 nucleotides matching TRBD1. V dropped 6 bases and J dropped 4; count of bases not matched to a gene: 5. The CDR3 runs to 13 residues. In germline, CDR1 is DFQATT, CDR2 SNEGSKA (reference sequence). The CDR3 DNA reads TGCAGTGCCCCTACAGGGGGGGGAAACACCATATATTTT. This gives the protein CSAPTGGGNTIYF.

In its sample, this clonotype was seen a few times. This chain links TRBV7-3 with TRBJ2-2; D is unclear. The V gene lost 3 bases and the J gene lost 2 bases, with 16 bases spanning the gap. CDR1 and CDR2 from the germline V gene are SGHTA and FQGTGA. This CDR3 comprises 17 residues. The CDR3, as DNA: TGTGCCAGCAGCTTCCTACCCACACCCAAAAACACCGGGGAGCTGTTTTTT. This codes for CASSFLPTPKNTGELFF.

The chain recombines TRBV4-1 with TRBJ2-7; 8 bases match TRBD1. Trimming removed 4 bases from V and 6 bases from J; junction bases left unmatched: 14. This CDR3 is built from 16 residues. Germline lookup yields CDR1 MGHRA and CDR2 YSYEKL. In nucleotides, the CDR3 is TGCGCCAGCAGCCCCGGGACAGGCGCTCGTTTGGGCGAGCAGTACTTC. It translates to CASSPGTGARLGEQYF.